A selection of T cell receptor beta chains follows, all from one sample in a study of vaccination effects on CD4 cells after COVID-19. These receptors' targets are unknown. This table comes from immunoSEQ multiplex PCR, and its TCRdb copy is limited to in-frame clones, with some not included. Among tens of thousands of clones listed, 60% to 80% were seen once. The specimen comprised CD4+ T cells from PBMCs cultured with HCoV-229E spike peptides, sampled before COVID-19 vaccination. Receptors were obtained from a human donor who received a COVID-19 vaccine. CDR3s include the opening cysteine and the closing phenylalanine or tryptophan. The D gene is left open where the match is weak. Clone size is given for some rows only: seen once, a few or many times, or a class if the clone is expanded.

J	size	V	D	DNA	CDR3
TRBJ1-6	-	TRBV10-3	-	TGTGCCATCAGGAGCTCCTATAATTCACCCCTCCACTTT	CAIRSSYNSPLHF
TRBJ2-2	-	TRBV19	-	TGTGCCAGTAAAACGGCCGGGGAGCTGTTTTTT	CASKTAGELFF
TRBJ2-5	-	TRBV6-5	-	TGTGCCAGCAGTACCCCAGTCTTAGGATTGTGGACCCAGTACTTC	CASSTPVLGLWTQYF
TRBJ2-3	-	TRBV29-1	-	TGCAGCGCCGGGGACGGCGTTCGGGTTACGCAGTATTTT	CSAGDGVRVTQYF
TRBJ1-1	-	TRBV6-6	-	TGTGCCAGCAGTTATCCCACCAACAGGGCCGATGAAGCTTTCTTT	CASSYPTNRADEAFF
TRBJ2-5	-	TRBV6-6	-	TGTGCCAGCAGTCTCCGGGGTCAAGAGACCCAGTACTTC	CASSLRGQETQYF
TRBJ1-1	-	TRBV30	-	TGTGCCTGGAGTTATAGAGGGAACACTGAAGCTTTCTTT	CAWSYRGNTEAFF
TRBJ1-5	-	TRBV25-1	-	TGTGCCAGCAGTGGGCAGGGGAATCAGCCCCAGCATTTT	CASSGQGNQPQHF
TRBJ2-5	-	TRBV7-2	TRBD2	TGTGCCAGCAGCTTACTTGGCGGGGGGCTCCAAGAGACCCAGTACTTC	CASSLLGGGLQETQYF
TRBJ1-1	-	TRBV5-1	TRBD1	TGCGCCAGCAGCTCAACAGGGGTGGACACTGAAGCTTTCTTT	CASSSTGVDTEAFF
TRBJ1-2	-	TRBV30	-	TGTGCCTGGAGTATGAAGGGAGCCTATGGCTACACCTTC	CAWSMKGAYGYTF
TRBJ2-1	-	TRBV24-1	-	TGTGCCACCAGTGACCCGCCAGACAATGAGCAGTTCTTC	CATSDPPDNEQFF
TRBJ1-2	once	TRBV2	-	TGTGCCAGCCGGGACGGAGCTAACTATGGCTACACCTTC	CASRDGANYGYTF
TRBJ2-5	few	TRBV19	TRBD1	TGTGCCAGTAACACTGGACAGGGACAGACCCAGTACTTC	CASNTGQGQTQYF
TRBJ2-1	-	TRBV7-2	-	TGTGCCAGCAGCCCCAGCAGGGGCTATGAGCAGTTCTTC	CASSPSRGYEQFF
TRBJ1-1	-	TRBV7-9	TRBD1	TGTGCCAGCAGCCCTCGGCGGCAGGGGGAAACTGAAGCTTTCTTT	CASSPRRQGETEAFF
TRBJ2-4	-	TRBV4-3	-	TGCGCCAGCAGCCAAGAATTCTACAGAGTTCAGTACTTC	CASSQEFYRVQYF
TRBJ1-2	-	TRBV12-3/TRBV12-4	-	TGTGCCAGCAGTTTCCTCGAATATGGCTACACCTTC	CASSFLEYGYTF
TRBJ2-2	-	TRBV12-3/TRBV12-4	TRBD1	TGTGCCAGCAGTCCAGGGGGAACCGGGGAGCTGTTTTTT	CASSPGGTGELFF
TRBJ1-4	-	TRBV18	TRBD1	TGTGCCAGCTCACCTGACAGGGGAGAAAAACTGTTTTTT	CASSPDRGEKLFF
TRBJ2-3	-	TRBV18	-	TGTGCCAGCTCTCTCCTTGGTGGTTCGGGCACAGATACGCAGTATTTT	CASSLLGGSGTDTQYF
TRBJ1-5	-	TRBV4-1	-	TGCGCCAGCAGCCAAGCCACCTCTAGCAATCAGCCCCAGCATTTT	CASSQATSSNQPQHF
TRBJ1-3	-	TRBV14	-	TGTGCCAGCAGCCGGGACTACTCTGGAAACACCATATATTTT	CASSRDYSGNTIYF
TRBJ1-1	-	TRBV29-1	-	TGCAGCGTTGAAGGGGGAAACAAGTTCTTGTACCCTGAAGCTTTCTTT	CSVEGGNKFLYPEAFF